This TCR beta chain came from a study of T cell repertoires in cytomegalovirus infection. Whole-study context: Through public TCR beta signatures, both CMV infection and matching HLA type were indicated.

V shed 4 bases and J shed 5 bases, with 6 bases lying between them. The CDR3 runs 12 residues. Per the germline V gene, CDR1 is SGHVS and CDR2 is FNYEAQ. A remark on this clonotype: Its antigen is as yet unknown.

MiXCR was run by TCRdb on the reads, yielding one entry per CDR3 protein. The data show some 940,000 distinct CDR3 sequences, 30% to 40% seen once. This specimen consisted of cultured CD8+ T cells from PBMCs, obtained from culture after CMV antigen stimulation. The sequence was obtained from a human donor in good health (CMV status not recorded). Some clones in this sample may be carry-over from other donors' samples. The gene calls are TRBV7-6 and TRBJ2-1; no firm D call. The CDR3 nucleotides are TGTGCCAGCAGCTACGATCACAATGAGCAGTTCTTC. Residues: CASSYDHNEQFF.